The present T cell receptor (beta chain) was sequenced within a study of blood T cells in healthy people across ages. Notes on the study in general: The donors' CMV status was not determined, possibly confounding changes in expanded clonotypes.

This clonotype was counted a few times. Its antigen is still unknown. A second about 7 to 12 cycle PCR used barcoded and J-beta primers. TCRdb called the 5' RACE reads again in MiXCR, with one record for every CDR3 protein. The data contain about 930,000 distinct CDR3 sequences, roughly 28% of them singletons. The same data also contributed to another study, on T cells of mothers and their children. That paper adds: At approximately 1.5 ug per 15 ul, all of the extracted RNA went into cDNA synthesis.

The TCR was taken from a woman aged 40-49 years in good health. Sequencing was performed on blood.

CDR3 region: CASSYSMNTEAFF. DNA for the CDR3: TGTGCCAGCAGTTACTCCATGAACACTGAAGCTTTCTTT. The chain combines TRBV6-5 with TRBJ1-1, with D unclear. This CDR3 region has 13 residues. CDR1 and CDR2 (germline): MNHEY, SVGAGI. Between the trimmed V and J ends, which lost 0 bases and 0 bases, there was a span of 2 bases.